The 25 T cell receptor beta chains below were found in one sample sequenced in a study of blood T cell repertoires in COVID-19. Profiling relied on immunoSEQ multiplex PCR, and the TCRdb table lists in-frame clones only, not all of them. This sample has 110,000 to 150,000 clones, with around 89% found just once. The sequenced sample consisted of peripheral blood. Receptors were obtained from a man in his fifties or sixties with active or convalescent COVID-19.

The chain links TRBV11-3 to TRBJ2-2, with 7 bases lining up with TRBD2. Germline V gives CDR1 SGHNT, CDR2 YENEEA. Germline trimming cut 3 bases from V and 1 base from J; bases unmatched to any gene: 14. CDR3 size: 19 residues. The chain's CDR3 is CASSLERGLPTGNTGELFF. In nucleotides, the CDR3 is TGTGCCAGCAGCTTGGAGCGGGGCCTCCCAACCGGGAACACCGGGGAGCTGTTTTTT.

The J gene is TRBJ1-2, the V gene TRBV21-1; TRBD1 reflects the table's D call only, with no check against the DNA. TRBV21-1 is a pseudogene. The CDR3 has 11 amino acids. The CDR3: CAPAANYGYTF. CDR3 nucleotides: TGTGCCCCCGCAGCTAACTATGGCTACACCTTC.

This chain uses TRBV21-1 with TRBJ1-4; the listed D gene, TRBD1, was not tested against the DNA. TRBV21-1 is deemed a pseudogene. The CDR3 length is 19 residues. CDR3 protein: CASSTIWTGPVATNEKLFF. CDR3 nucleotides: TGTGCCAGCAGCACGATCTGGACAGGACCAGTTGCAACTAATGAAAAACTGTTTTTT.

The chain joins TRBV5-6 to TRBJ1-2; 8 positions match TRBD1. The V gene's germline CDR1 is SGHDT and CDR2 YYEEEE. CDR3 size: 15 residues. The trim removed 4 bases at V and 5 bases at J, leaving 10 bases unmatched. The CDR3 coding sequence is TGTGCCAGCAGCATTCCGGGACAGGACGCATATGGCTACACCTTC. Encoded protein: CASSIPGQDAYGYTF.

This clone showed up just once. This sequence joins TRBV5-1 and TRBJ2-1; 10 positions match TRBD2. Germline V gives CDR1 SGHRS, CDR2 YFSETQ. Trimming took 3 bases from V and 7 from J; bases not matched to a gene: 13. The CDR3 has 17 residues. The CDR3 sequence: CASSSGSGLAAGNEQFF. CDR3 bases: TGCGCCAGCAGCTCGGGGTCCGGACTAGCGGCGGGGAATGAGCAGTTCTTC.

This clone was observed once. The rearrangement uses TRBV6-5 and TRBJ2-2, with D tentatively TRBD1 (6 bases). CDR1 and CDR2 (germline): MNHEY, SVGAGI. Trimming stripped 4 bases from V and 0 bases from J, with 9 bases between. The CDR3 has 15 residues. The DNA of the CDR3 is TGTGCCAGCAGTTCCGGGACACCGAACACCGGGGAGCTGTTTTTT. It is translated as CASSSGTPNTGELFF.

This clone has just one count. V gene TRBV24-1 combines with J gene TRBJ2-2; 8 nucleotides align to TRBD2. The V gene end was trimmed by 1 base and the J gene end by 3 bases; junction bases not matched to a gene: 3. Germline lookup yields CDR1 KGHDR and CDR2 SFDVKD. The CDR3 loop spans 16 amino acids. CDR3 sequence (DNA): TGTGCCACCAGTGATTTATCAGCGGGGGACACCGGGGAGCTGTTTTTT. It translates to CATSDLSAGDTGELFF.

The chain links TRBV5-1 to TRBJ2-1; D possibly corresponds to TRBD2 (6 bases). The CDR3 extends over 14 amino acids. Trimming removed 0 bases at V and 6 bases at J, with 10 bases between. Germline V gives CDR1 SGHRS, CDR2 YFSETQ. The CDR3 region is CASSLGEVANEQFF. CDR3 coding DNA: TGCGCCAGCAGCTTGGGGGAGGTGGCCAATGAGCAGTTCTTC. Drawing the rest from reference TRBV5-1 and TRBJ2-1, the complete variable domain is KAGVTQTPRYLIKTRGQQVTLSCSPISGHRSVSWYQQTPGQGLQFLFEYFSETQRNKGNFPGRFSGRQFSNSRSEMNVSTLELGDSALYLCASSLGEVANEQFFGPGTRLTVL.

The rearrangement uses TRBV7-2 and TRBJ1-4, with 11 bases matching TRBD1. V shed 1 base, J shed 7 bases, and the junction held 5 bases outside the gene matches. CDR3 length: 16 residues. Per the germline V gene, CDR1 is SGHTA and CDR2 is FQGNSA. CDR3 sequence (DNA): TGTGCCAGCAGCTTAGATGGGACAGGGGGTTTTGAAAAACTGTTTTTT. Translation: CASSLDGTGGFEKLFF.

V gene TRBV7-8 combines with J gene TRBJ1-1; TRBD1 matches at 7 bases. After removal of 4 bases from V and 4 bases from J, the junction contained 12 bases not matched to a gene. The CDR3 covers 16 residues. Germline CDR1 and CDR2: SGHVS and FQNEAQ. The CDR3 coding sequence is TGTGCCAGCAGCTCCCGGACAGGTGAGAGCGGCACTGAAGCTTTCTTT. Translated, it gives CASSSRTGESGTEAFF.

This chain joins TRBV4-1 and TRBJ2-5, with 7 bases fitting TRBD2. The CDR3 is made up of 15 amino acids. After removal of 4 bases from V and 3 bases from J, the junction contained 8 bases not matched to a gene. Germline CDR1 and CDR2: MGHRA and YSYEKL. The CDR3 loop is CASSPFGGGEETQYF. In DNA form, the CDR3 reads TGCGCCAGCAGCCCCTTCGGCGGGGGTGAAGAGACCCAGTACTTC.

V gene TRBV9 combines with J gene TRBJ1-2; D gene unclear. CDR1 and CDR2 (germline): SGDLS, YYNGEE. V was trimmed by 4 bases and J by 3 bases, leaving 13 bases between them. This CDR3 region has 14 residues. For the CDR3, the DNA is TGTGCCAGCAGCCTCTCGAGGGAGGACTATGGCTACACCTTC. It codes for CASSLSREDYGYTF.

The chain employs TRBV21-1 and TRBJ1-2; TRBD1 was called by the table and not checked on the DNA. TRBV21-1 is a pseudogene. The CDR3 spans 13 residues. The CDR3 spells CASSSDRSYGYTF. DNA for the CDR3: TGTGCCAGCAGCTCCGACAGGTCCTATGGCTACACCTTC.

The chain uses TRBV28 and TRBJ1-5, with D perhaps matching TRBD1 (6 bases). The CDR3 length is 14 residues. The V gene's germline CDR1 is MDHEN and CDR2 SYDVKM. V was pared by 7 bases and J by 7 bases, with 17 bases between. CDR3 DNA sequence: TGTGCCAGCACTCCACAGGGTTCGTGGCAGCCCCAGCATTTT. Residues: CASTPQGSWQPQHF.

The genes are TRBV28 and TRBJ1-3; 8 bases line up with TRBD1. CDR1 and CDR2 from the germline V gene are MDHEN and SYDVKM. Trimming at V came to 2 bases and at J to 3 bases, leaving 6 bases not matched to a gene. The CDR3 runs to 16 residues. The chain's CDR3 is CASSLTGQGSGNTIYF. The CDR3 DNA reads as TGTGCCAGCAGTTTAACCGGACAGGGAAGTGGAAACACCATATATTTT.

The chain recombines TRBV19 with TRBJ1-1; no reliable D call. V lost 6 bases and J lost 5, with 16 bases in between. CDR3 length: 14 residues. Germline V gene data show CDR1 as LNHDA and CDR2 as SQIVND (reference sequence). As DNA, the CDR3 is TGTGCCAGTAGCCCCGATCGGTTAAGAACTGAAGCTTTCTTT. Translation gives CASSPDRLRTEAFF.

This sequence joins TRBV9 and TRBJ2-1; TRBD2 agrees at 12 bases. The CDR3 runs 15 residues. Germline assignment: CDR1 SGDLS and CDR2 YYNGEE. Germline trimming cut 0 bases from V and 9 bases from J; bases unmatched to any gene: 4. CDR3 sequence reads: CASSVVSSGRGEQFF. CDR3 bases: TGTGCCAGCAGCGTAGTTTCTAGCGGGAGGGGTGAGCAGTTCTTC.

This rearrangement joins TRBV21-1 to TRBJ2-7; the D call TRBD2 from the table was never checked on the DNA. TRBV21-1 is reported as a pseudogene. The CDR3 extends over 17 amino acids. The CDR3 is CASSKVGTSGKICEQYF. The CDR3 nucleotides are TGTGCCAGCAGCAAAGTTGGGACTAGCGGGAAGATTTGCGAGCAGTACTTC.

This chain links TRBV7-9 with TRBJ2-3; TRBD2 might be the D (5 bases). The V end was cut by 5 bases, the J end by 4 bases, with 19 bases between. The CDR3 extends over 16 amino acids. Per the germline V gene, CDR1 is SEHNR and CDR2 is FQNEAQ (reference sequence). CDR3: CASSPLRRAEADTQYF. CDR3 in DNA: TGTGCCAGCAGCCCTCTTAGGCGGGCCGAGGCAGATACGCAGTATTTT.

V is TRBV6-4 and J is TRBJ2-2; D is ambiguous. Germline loops: CDR1 MRHNA, CDR2 SNTAGT. V lost 5 bases and J 4 bases, leaving 14 bases between the germline ends. The CDR3 runs to 15 residues. In DNA form, the CDR3 reads TGTGCCAGCAGTCCCTCTCCAGCGACCACCGGGGAGCTGTTTTTT. It specifies CASSPSPATTGELFF.

This clone was counted between two and nine times. The gene calls are TRBV7-9 and TRBJ1-6; possible D gene TRBD1, 5 bases. CDR1 and CDR2 from the germline V gene are SEHNR and FQNEAQ (reference sequence). The CDR3 is 15 amino acids. The V end was cut by 5 bases, the J end by 6 bases, with 14 bases between. CDR3 sequence: CASSLSKGSNSPLHF. CDR3 bases: TGTGCCAGCAGCCTCTCGAAGGGGTCTAATTCACCCCTCCACTTT.

The rearrangement joins TRBV3-1 (or the pseudogene TRBV3-2) to TRBJ1-5, with D hard to call. The V end was cut by 9 bases, the J end by 6 bases, with 12 bases between. The CDR3 sequence is 12 residues long. The germline V gene has CDR1 LGHDT and CDR2 YNNKEL (reference sequence). CDR3 amino acids: CASGEGTQPQHF. The CDR3 bases are TGTGCCAGTGGGGAGGGAACTCAGCCCCAGCATTTT.

This clone was counted between two and nine times. This rearrangement joins TRBV2 to TRBJ2-7; 7 nucleotides match TRBD1. This CDR3 contains 14 residues. The germline gives CDR1 SNHLY, CDR2 FYNNEI. J was trimmed by 4 bases and V by 6 bases; bases with no gene match: 9. The CDR3 DNA is TGTGCCAGCAGGGGAGAGACAGGGTGGTACGAGCAGTACTTC. Translation: CASRGETGWYEQYF.

The chain joins TRBV12-3 or TRBV12-4 to TRBJ1-5; a possible D gene is TRBD1 (6 bases). CDR3 size: 13 residues. Trimming stripped 6 bases from V and 9 bases from J, with 15 bases between. The CDR3 reads CASSPRGTTPQHF. CDR3 sequence (DNA): TGTGCCAGCAGCCCCAGAGGGACAACGCCCCAGCATTTT.

This chain links TRBV18 with TRBJ2-4, with 7 bases that match TRBD1. V dropped 2 bases and J dropped 3; count of bases not matched to a gene: 4. The germline V gene encodes CDR1 KGHSH and CDR2 LQKENI. The length of the CDR3 is 15 residues. The CDR3 sequence: CASSPDRAGKNIQYF. The DNA of the CDR3 is TGTGCCAGCTCACCAGACAGGGCCGGCAAAAACATTCAGTACTTC.